Presented here are 17 T cell receptor beta chains from one specimen sequenced in a study of cytomegalovirus exposure and HLA in healthy donors. The PCR made use of 60 Vbeta and 13 Jbeta primers. Method: immunoSEQ multiplex PCR; TCRdb's copy keeps in-frame clones and lacks some. This sample has 110,000 or so clones, with approximately 67% found just once. Sequencing used PBMCs. The receptor source for this set is a man between 18 and 29 years old in good health and CMV-seropositive.

This clone was counted only a few times. The gene calls are TRBV7-9 and TRBJ2-5; 12 bases fit TRBD2. Germline CDR1 is SEHNR and CDR2 is FQNEAQ (reference sequence). This CDR3 comprises 15 residues. The ends lost 1 base at V and 5 bases at J; junction bases unmatched: 2. The CDR3 DNA reads as TGTGCCAGCAGCTTAGGGACTAGCGGGGCGGAGACCCAGTACTTC. Translation: CASSLGTSGAETQYF.

The V call is TRBV2, the J call TRBJ2-1; possible D gene TRBD2, 5 bases. The CDR3 is 15 residues long. V was clipped by 2 bases and J by 1 base, with 9 bases between them. Germline V CDR1 and CDR2: SNHLY, FYNNEI. Here the CDR3 DNA reads TGTGCCAGCAGTGAAACGGGGTTGTCCTACAATGAGCAGTTCTTC. It yields the protein CASSETGLSYNEQFF.

The J gene is TRBJ2-7, the V gene TRBV29-1; 8 positions agree with TRBD1. This CDR3 contains 13 residues. Germline V gives CDR1 SQVTM, CDR2 ANQGSEA. Trimming removed 4 bases from V and 4 bases from J; junction bases left unmatched: 6. DNA of the CDR3: TGCAGCGTTGGAGGACAGGGTCTGTACGAGCAGTACTTC. As protein: CSVGGQGLYEQYF.

This chain uses TRBV4-1 with TRBJ1-2, with 9 nucleotides matching TRBD1. Looked up from germline, CDR1 is MGHRA and CDR2 is YSYEKL. V shed 0 bases and J 3 bases; nucleotides not matched to a gene: 8. The CDR3 has 17 residues. CDR3 sequence reads: CASSQDQTGGVYYGYTF. The CDR3 DNA is TGCGCCAGCAGCCAAGACCAAACAGGGGGCGTTTACTATGGCTACACCTTC.

This clone was seen a single time. The chain is built from TRBV5-1 and TRBJ1-4, with D maybe TRBD1 (5 bases). With 0 bases removed from V and 0 bases from J, the gap between germline ends came to 15 bases. The length of the CDR3 is 18 residues. Germline assignment: CDR1 SGHRS and CDR2 YFSETQ. The CDR3 sequence is CASSLAYQGHATNEKLFF. CDR3 sequence (DNA): TGCGCCAGCAGCTTGGCTTACCAGGGCCATGCAACTAATGAAAAACTGTTTTTT.

The chain links TRBV19 to TRBJ1-5; 7 bases match TRBD1. This CDR3 is built from 16 residues. The junction had 8 bases not matched to a gene; V was cut back by 3 bases and J by 3 bases. Germline assignment: CDR1 LNHDA and CDR2 SQIVND (reference sequence). CDR3 nucleotide sequence: TGTGCCAGTAGTATTGGGTTCGGACAGGCCAATCAGCCCCAGCATTTT. This sequence encodes CASSIGFGQANQPQHF.

The genes are TRBV11-2 and TRBJ2-7; 12 positions agree with TRBD1. The CDR3 runs to 15 residues. Germline V gene lookup returns CDR1 SGHAT and CDR2 FQNNGV. J was trimmed by 1 base and V by 6 bases; bases with no gene match: 4. The CDR3 protein is CASRTGQGASYEQYV. For the CDR3, the DNA is TGTGCCAGCAGAACGGGACAGGGGGCATCCTACGAGCAGTACGTC.

This chain links TRBV29-1 with TRBJ1-2, with 9 bases matching TRBD1. Per the germline V gene, CDR1 is SQVTM and CDR2 is ANQGSEA. V lost 6 bases, J lost 5 bases, and 10 bases stayed unmatched. This CDR3 spans 14 amino acids. In DNA form, the CDR3 reads TGCAGCGTAGGGGGACAGGGCGCGAGGTATGGCTACACCTTC. The encoded protein is CSVGGQGARYGYTF.

The chain has TRBV10-3 and TRBJ2-1; TRBD1 aligns across 7 bases. The germline V gene has CDR1 ENHRY and CDR2 SYGVKD. This CDR3 is 13 amino acids long. J gave up 9 bases and V 9 bases, and 11 bases lay outside the gene matches. The CDR3 nucleotides are TGTGCCATATCGGACAGGTCGTCCCCTGAGCAGTTCTTC. Translation: CAISDRSSPEQFF.

This clone has just a few counts. The V gene is TRBV4-2, the J gene TRBJ1-1; possibly TRBD1 for D (6 bases). Germline V gene sequence: CDR1 LGHNA, CDR2 YNFKEQ. The CDR3 loop spans 14 amino acids. Trimming removed 8 bases at V and 0 bases at J, with 13 bases between. The CDR3 DNA reads as TGTGCCAGCTGGGGGGGGCATCTGAACACTGAAGCTTTCTTT. This codes for CASWGGHLNTEAFF.

CDR3: CASSRADGTPNQPQHF. The CDR3 region has the DNA TGTGCCAGTAGTCGAGCAGACGGGACACCTAATCAGCCCCAGCATTTT. The chain uses TRBV19 and TRBJ1-5; possible D gene TRBD1, 6 bases. Germline CDR1 is LNHDA and CDR2 is SQIVND (reference sequence). V lost 5 bases, J lost 4 bases, and 18 bases lay in between. The CDR3 is 16 residues long.

The V and J genes are TRBV4-1 and TRBJ2-3; 8 nucleotides line up with TRBD2. There are 17 residues in the CDR3. V dropped 0 bases and J dropped 3; count of bases not matched to a gene: 8. The germline gives CDR1 MGHRA, CDR2 YSYEKL. The CDR3 nucleotides are TGCGCCAGCAGCCAAGATCAGGGCGGGGGGATTACAGATACGCAGTATTTT. Amino acid sequence: CASSQDQGGGITDTQYF.

V usage is TRBV7-2 and J usage is TRBJ1-2; 7 positions match TRBD1. The CDR3 covers 15 residues. The V gene's germline CDR1 is SGHTA and CDR2 FQGNSA. The V segment lost 1 base and the J segment 2 bases; nucleotides outside the gene matches: 4. In DNA, the CDR3 is TGTGCCAGCAGCTTAGGGGACAGCATAAACTATGGCTACACCTTC. Translating it yields CASSLGDSINYGYTF.

The chain combines TRBV6-6 with TRBJ2-7; the match to TRBD1 covers 7 bases. Losses at the gene ends were 7 bases for V and 6 bases for J; bases not matched to a gene: 9. CDR1 and CDR2 (germline): MNHNY, SVGAGI (reference sequence). The CDR3 is 13 amino acids. DNA of the CDR3: TGTGCCAGCAAAGTCCCTACAGGGGTCGAGCAGTACTTC. Translating it yields CASKVPTGVEQYF.

Notes on this clone: Other nucleotide sequences in the sample specify the same CDR3. The V and J genes are TRBV2 and TRBJ2-5; 10 nucleotides match TRBD1. Germline CDR1 is SNHLY and CDR2 is FYNNEI. The CDR3 covers 14 residues. V trimming: 6 bases; J trimming: 2 bases; junction bases outside the gene matches: 3. The chain's CDR3 is CASSPGQGQETQYF. The DNA for the CDR3 is TGTGCCAGCAGCCCGGGACAGGGGCAAGAGACCCAGTACTTC.

The gene calls are TRBV7-9 and TRBJ1-4; unclear D gene. The germline gives CDR1 SEHNR, CDR2 FQNEAQ (reference sequence). The CDR3 is 17 residues long. Trimming removed 0 bases from V and 0 bases from J, with 11 bases in between. The CDR3 region is CASSLAAGIATNEKLFF. The CDR3 coding sequence is TGTGCCAGCAGCTTAGCGGCGGGGATTGCAACTAATGAAAAACTGTTTTTT.

The CDR3 spells CASSSPEGTAYGYTF. CDR3 DNA sequence: TGTGCCAGCAGTTCACCAGAGGGGACAGCCTATGGCTACACCTTC. The J gene is TRBJ1-2, the V gene TRBV6-6; 7 bases fit TRBD1. The trim removed 4 bases at V and 4 bases at J, leaving 9 bases unmatched. This CDR3 is built from 15 residues. CDR1 is MNHNY and CDR2 is SVGAGI in the germline V gene (reference sequence).